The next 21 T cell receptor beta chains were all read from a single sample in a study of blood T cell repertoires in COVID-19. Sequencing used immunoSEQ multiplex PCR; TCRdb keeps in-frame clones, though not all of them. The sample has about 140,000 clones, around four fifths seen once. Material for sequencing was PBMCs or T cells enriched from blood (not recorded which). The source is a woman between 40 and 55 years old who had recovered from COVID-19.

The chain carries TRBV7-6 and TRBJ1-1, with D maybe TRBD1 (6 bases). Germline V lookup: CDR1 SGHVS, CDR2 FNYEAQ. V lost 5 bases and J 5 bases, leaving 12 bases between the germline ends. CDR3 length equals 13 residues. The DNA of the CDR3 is TGTGCCAGCAGCCTCACAGGGCTGACTGAAGCTTTCTTT. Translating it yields CASSLTGLTEAFF.

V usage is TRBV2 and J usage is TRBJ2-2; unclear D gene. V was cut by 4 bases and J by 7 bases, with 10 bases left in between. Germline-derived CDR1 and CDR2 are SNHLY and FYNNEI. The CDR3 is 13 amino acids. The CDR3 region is CASSGGPGGELFF. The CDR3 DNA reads TGTGCCAGCAGTGGTGGGCCCGGCGGGGAGCTGTTTTTT.

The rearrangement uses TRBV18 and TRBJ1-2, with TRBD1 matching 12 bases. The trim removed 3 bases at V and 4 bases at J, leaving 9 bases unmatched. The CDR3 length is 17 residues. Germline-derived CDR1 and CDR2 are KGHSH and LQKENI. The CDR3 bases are TGTGCCAGCTCACCTCCGGGACAGGGGGCCGGCGGCTATGGCTACACCTTC. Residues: CASSPPGQGAGGYGYTF.

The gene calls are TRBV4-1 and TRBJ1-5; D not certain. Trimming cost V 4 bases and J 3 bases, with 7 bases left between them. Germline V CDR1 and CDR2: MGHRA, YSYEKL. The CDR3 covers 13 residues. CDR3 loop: CASSLNNNQPQHF. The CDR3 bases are TGCGCCAGCAGCCTTAACAACAATCAGCCCCAGCATTTT.

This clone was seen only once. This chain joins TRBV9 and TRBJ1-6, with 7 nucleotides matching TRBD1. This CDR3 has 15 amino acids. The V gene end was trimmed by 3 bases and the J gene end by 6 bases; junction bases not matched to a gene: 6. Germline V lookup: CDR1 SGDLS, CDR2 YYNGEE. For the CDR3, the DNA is TGTGCCAGCAGCGGTCGACAGGGAGTTAATTCACCCCTCCACTTT. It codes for CASSGRQGVNSPLHF.

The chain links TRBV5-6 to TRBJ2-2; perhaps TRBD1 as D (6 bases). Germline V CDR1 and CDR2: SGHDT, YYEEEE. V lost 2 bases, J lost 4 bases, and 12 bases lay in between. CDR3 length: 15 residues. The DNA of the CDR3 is TGTGCCAGCAGCTTACAGGGAGTGGCCACCGGGGAGCTGTTTTTT. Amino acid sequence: CASSLQGVATGELFF. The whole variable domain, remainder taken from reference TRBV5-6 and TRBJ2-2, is DAGVTQSPTHLIKTRGQQVTLRCSPKSGHDTVSWYQQALGQGPQFIFQYYEEEERQRGNFPDRFSGHQFPNYSSELNVNALLLGDSALYLCASSLQGVATGELFFGEGSRLTVL.

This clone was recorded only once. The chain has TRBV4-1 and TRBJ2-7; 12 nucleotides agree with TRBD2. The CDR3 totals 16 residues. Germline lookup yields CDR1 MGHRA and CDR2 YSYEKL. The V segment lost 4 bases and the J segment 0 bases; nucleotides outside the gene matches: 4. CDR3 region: CASSPLLAGGSYEQYF. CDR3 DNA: TGCGCCAGCAGCCCACTACTAGCGGGAGGCTCCTACGAGCAGTACTTC.

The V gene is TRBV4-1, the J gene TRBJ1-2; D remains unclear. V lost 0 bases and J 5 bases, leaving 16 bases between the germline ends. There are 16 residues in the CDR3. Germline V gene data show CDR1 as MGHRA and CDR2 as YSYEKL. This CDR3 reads CASSQDAAAGIYGYTF. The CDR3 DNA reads TGCGCCAGCAGCCAAGATGCAGCCGCGGGGATATATGGCTACACCTTC.

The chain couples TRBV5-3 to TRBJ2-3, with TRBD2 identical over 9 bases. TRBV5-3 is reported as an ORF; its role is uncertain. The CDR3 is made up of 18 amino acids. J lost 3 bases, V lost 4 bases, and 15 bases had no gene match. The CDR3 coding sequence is TGTGCCAGAAGCCCTCGTAATGGTAGCGGGAGTCGAACAGATACGCAGTATTTT. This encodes CARSPRNGSGSRTDTQYF.

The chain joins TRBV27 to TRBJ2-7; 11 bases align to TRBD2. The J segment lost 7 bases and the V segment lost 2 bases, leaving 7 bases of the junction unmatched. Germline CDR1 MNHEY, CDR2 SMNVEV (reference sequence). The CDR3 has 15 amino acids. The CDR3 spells CASSLQLAGAGEQYF. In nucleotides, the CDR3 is TGTGCCAGCAGTTTACAACTAGCGGGAGCGGGGGAGCAGTACTTC.

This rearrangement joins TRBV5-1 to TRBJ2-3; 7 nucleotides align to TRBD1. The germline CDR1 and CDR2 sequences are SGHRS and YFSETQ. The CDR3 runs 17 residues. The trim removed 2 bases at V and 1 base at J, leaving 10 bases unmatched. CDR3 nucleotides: TGCGCCAGCAGCTTACTCACGACAGGGCTCCGCACAGATACGCAGTATTTT. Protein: CASSLLTTGLRTDTQYF.

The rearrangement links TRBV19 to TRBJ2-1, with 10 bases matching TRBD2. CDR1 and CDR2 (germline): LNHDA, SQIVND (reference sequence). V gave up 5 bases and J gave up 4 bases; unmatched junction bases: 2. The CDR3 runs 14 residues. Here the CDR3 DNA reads TGTGCCAGTAGTGTACTAGCGGGGTACAATGAGCAGTTCTTC. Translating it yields CASSVLAGYNEQFF.

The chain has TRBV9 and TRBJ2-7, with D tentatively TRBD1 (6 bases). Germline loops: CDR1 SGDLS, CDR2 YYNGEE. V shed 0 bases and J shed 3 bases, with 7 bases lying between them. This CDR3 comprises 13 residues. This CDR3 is CASSVGQDYEQYF. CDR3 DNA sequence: TGTGCCAGCAGCGTAGGACAGGACTACGAGCAGTACTTC.

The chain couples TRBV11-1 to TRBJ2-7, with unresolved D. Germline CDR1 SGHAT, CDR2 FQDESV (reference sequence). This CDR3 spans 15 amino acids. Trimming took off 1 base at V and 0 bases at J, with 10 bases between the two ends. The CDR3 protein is CASSLDGYSSYEQYF. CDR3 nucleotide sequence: TGTGCCAGCAGCTTAGACGGCTACAGCTCCTACGAGCAGTACTTC. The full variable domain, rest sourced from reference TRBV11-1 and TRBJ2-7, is EAEVAQSPRYKITEKSQAVAFWCDPISGHATLYWYRQILGQGPELLVQFQDESVVDDSQLPKDRFSAERLKGVDSTLKIQPAELGDSAMYLCASSLDGYSSYEQYFGPGTRLTVT.

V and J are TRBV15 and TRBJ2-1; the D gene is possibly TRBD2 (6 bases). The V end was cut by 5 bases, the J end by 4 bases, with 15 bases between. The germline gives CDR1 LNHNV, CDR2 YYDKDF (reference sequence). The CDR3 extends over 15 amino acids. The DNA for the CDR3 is TGTGCCACCAGCGGAGGGAAGACAATTTACAATGAGCAGTTCTTC. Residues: CATSGGKTIYNEQFF.

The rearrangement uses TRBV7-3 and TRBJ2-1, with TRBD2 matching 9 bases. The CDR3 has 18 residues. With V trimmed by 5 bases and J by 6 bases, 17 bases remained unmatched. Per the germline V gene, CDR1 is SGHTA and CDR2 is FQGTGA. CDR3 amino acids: CASSPLAGGPRGGNEQFF. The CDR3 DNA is TGTGCCAGCAGCCCCCTCGCGGGAGGGCCGAGAGGAGGCAATGAGCAGTTCTTC.

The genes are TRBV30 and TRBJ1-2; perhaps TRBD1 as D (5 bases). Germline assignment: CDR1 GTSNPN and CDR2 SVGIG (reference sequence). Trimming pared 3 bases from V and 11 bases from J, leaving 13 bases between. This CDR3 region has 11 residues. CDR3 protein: CAWSSRRGYTF. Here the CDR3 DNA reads TGTGCCTGGAGCTCCCGACGGGGGTACACCTTC.

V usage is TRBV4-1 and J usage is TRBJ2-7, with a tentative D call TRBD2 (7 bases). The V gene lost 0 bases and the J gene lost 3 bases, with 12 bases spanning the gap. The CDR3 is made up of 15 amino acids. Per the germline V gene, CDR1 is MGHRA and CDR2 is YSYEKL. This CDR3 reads CASSQEWRGGYEQYF. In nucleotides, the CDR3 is TGCGCCAGCAGCCAAGAATGGAGGGGGGGCTACGAGCAGTACTTC.

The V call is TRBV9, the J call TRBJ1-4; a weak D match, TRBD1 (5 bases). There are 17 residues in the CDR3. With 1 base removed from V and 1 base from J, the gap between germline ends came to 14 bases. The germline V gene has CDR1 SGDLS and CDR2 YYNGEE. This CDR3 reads CASSVSPGGGTNEKLFF. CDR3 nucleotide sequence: TGTGCCAGCAGCGTATCCCCGGGGGGGGGAACTAATGAAAAACTGTTTTTT.

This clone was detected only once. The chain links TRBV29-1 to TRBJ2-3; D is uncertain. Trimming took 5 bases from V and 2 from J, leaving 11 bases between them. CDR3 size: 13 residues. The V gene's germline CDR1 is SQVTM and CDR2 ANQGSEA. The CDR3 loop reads CSVLRFFTDTQYF. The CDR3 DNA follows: TGCAGCGTTCTGCGGTTTTTCACAGATACGCAGTATTTT.

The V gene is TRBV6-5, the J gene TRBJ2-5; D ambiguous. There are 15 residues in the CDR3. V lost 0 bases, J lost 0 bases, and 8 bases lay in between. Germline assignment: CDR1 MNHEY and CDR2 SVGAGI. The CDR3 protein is CASSYSHSYQETQYF. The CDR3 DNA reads TGTGCCAGCAGTTACTCCCACTCGTACCAAGAGACCCAGTACTTC.